These 16 T cell receptor beta chains share one sample of origin, sequenced in a study of T cells expressing NK-cell markers. Each CDR3 protein gets one entry in TCRdb, which reprocessed the 5' RACE reads and gives no DNA. The sample's table shows 550,000 or so distinct CDR3 sequences. Sequenced input: blood T cells: a sorted CD56 or NKG2C T cell subset, CD4+ or CD8+ T cells, or bulk PBMC T cells (not recorded which). The receptors were gathered from a man aged 18 to 29 in good health.

The chain has TRBV7-2 and TRBJ2-5; no DNA is available, so the TRBD1 call from TCRdb remains unchecked. Germline-derived CDR1 and CDR2 are SGHTA and FQGNSA. The CDR3 totals 15 residues. This CDR3 is CASSLSRTGQETQYF. The variable domain in full, completed from reference TRBV7-2 and TRBJ2-5, reads GAGVSQSPSNKVTEKGKDVELRCDPISGHTALYWYRQSLGQGLEFLIYFQGNSAPDKSGLPSDRFSAERTGGSVSTLTIQRTQQEDSAVYLCASSLSRTGQETQYFGPGTRLLVL.

The chain links TRBV11-2 to TRBJ1-4. This CDR3 is 16 amino acids long. Germline lookup yields CDR1 SGHAT and CDR2 FQNNGV. The CDR3 is CASSLQSGLGDEKLFF. The variable domain in full, completed from reference TRBV11-2 and TRBJ1-4, reads EAGVAQSPRYKIIEKRQSVAFWCNPISGHATLYWYQQILGQGPKLLIQFQNNGVVDDSQLPKDRFSAERLKGVDSTLKIQPAKLEDSAVYLCASSLQSGLGDEKLFFGSGTQLSVL.

V is TRBV12-3 or TRBV12-4 and J is TRBJ1-5; the D call from TCRdb, TRBD1, cannot be confirmed without DNA. The CDR3 length is 18 residues. The CDR3 loop is CASRPRDRGPFSNQPQHF.

This chain links TRBV27 with TRBJ2-3; TCRdb's assignment of TRBD1 cannot be checked, as there is no DNA. This CDR3 has 15 residues. The V gene's germline CDR1 is MNHEY and CDR2 SMNVEV (reference sequence). Here the CDR3 reads CASSLGQGFTDTQYF.

V usage is TRBV6-2 or TRBV6-3 and J usage is TRBJ2-2. This CDR3 is built from 13 residues. Looked up from germline, CDR1 is MNHEY and CDR2 is SVGEGT. CDR3 protein: CASSSYGAGELFF.

This chain links TRBV7-3 with TRBJ2-3; there is no DNA to check the TCRdb D call of TRBD1. Germline V CDR1 and CDR2: SGHTA, FQGTGA. The CDR3 is 16 residues long. The CDR3 spells CASSTRSGTGADTQYF.

The rearrangement joins TRBV27 to TRBJ2-3; without DNA, the TCRdb call of TRBD2 cannot be checked. Germline CDR1 MNHEY, CDR2 SMNVEV (reference sequence). This CDR3 comprises 17 residues. This chain's CDR3 is CASSLGLAGLTRNTQYF.

The genes are TRBV7-2 and TRBJ2-5. This CDR3 has 13 residues. Germline V gene sequence: CDR1 SGHTA, CDR2 FQGNSA. The CDR3 here is CASSLEYQETQYF.

V gene TRBV6-5 combines with J gene TRBJ1-5; TCRdb indicates TRBD1, and absent DNA this call remains unverified. CDR1 MNHEY and CDR2 SVGAGI come from the germline V gene. The CDR3 extends over 15 amino acids. This CDR3 reads CASSSGTGLNQPQHF.

The V gene is TRBV7-3, the J gene TRBJ2-3; TCRdb proposes TRBD2, but this gene call is untestable without DNA. Germline CDR1 reads SGHTA; CDR2 reads FQGTGA. The CDR3 consists of 16 residues. The CDR3 here is CASSRSGLAGTDTQYF.

V and J are TRBV12-3 or TRBV12-4 and TRBJ1-1; there is no DNA to check the TCRdb D call of TRBD1. The CDR3 has 12 residues. CDR3 protein: CASSYTTGVAFF.

This chain connects TRBV11-2 to TRBJ2-3; TCRdb outputs TRBD2, but without DNA this stays unchecked. CDR1 and CDR2 from the germline V gene are SGHAT and FQNNGV. This CDR3 contains 14 residues. CDR3 sequence: CASSPTSNTDTQYF.

The chain combines TRBV2 with TRBJ2-3. Germline V gene sequence: CDR1 SNHLY, CDR2 FYNNEI. CDR3 length equals 14 residues. This CDR3 is CASSYNWSTDTQYF.

The V call is TRBV5-1, the J call TRBJ2-3; there is no DNA to check the TCRdb D call of TRBD2. The V gene's germline CDR1 is SGHRS and CDR2 YFSETQ. There are 16 residues in the CDR3. The CDR3 sequence: CASSLMTAGVTDTQYF.

The chain has TRBV19 and TRBJ1-3. Germline lookup yields CDR1 LNHDA and CDR2 SQIVND (reference sequence). The CDR3 consists of 12 residues. CDR3 residues: CASILNPGTIYF.

CDR3 protein: CASSLPGQGSGEQYF. The chain uses TRBV12-3 or TRBV12-4 and TRBJ2-7; TCRdb gives TRBD1 as the D gene, but with no DNA this cannot be confirmed. CDR3 length: 15 residues.